These T cell receptor beta chains were read from a single sample in a study of blood T cell repertoires in COVID-19. TCRdb keeps only in-frame clones here, not all; method: immunoSEQ multiplex PCR. The table shows 310,000 or so clones, with about 87% occurring only once. The sample comprised PBMCs or T cells enriched from blood (not recorded which). The receptors were gathered from a woman aged 18 to 35 who had recovered from COVID-19. Each CDR3 is given with its conserved first and last residue.

v_gene	j_gene	CDR3aa
TRBV7-9	TRBJ1-2	CASSLERGPNYGYTF
TRBV30	TRBJ1-2	CAWIRGRQGASGYTF
TRBV7-2	TRBJ2-2	CASSPHGLAGANTGELFF
TRBV7-2	TRBJ2-3	CASSLVAHNTDTQYF
TRBV2	TRBJ1-4	CASSSGQGHEKLFF
TRBV20-1	TRBJ2-3	CSARWGVEYF
TRBV5-1	TRBJ2-2	CASSLAGGQNTGELFF
TRBV5-5	TRBJ2-5	CASSFTGTGVQETQYF
TRBV13	TRBJ1-6	CASSLGIGSANSPLHF
TRBV19	TRBJ1-2	CASSISGYGYTF
TRBV21-1	TRBJ2-3	CASSTGQGVTDTQYF
TRBV11-2	TRBJ2-5	CASSIPGEETQYF
TRBV24-1	TRBJ2-5	CATSDLGGRGETQYF
TRBV5-1	TRBJ1-2	CASSYEVSNYGYTF
TRBV7-8	TRBJ1-2	CASSFQGTGIGYTF
TRBV27	TRBJ2-1	CASSSRMYNEQFF
TRBV11-2	TRBJ2-1	CASSFTRQGGTSYNEQFF
TRBV2	TRBJ1-5	CASSPQGAGSNQPQHF
TRBV30	TRBJ1-5	CAWEQGGNQPQHF
TRBV5-4	TRBJ2-1	CASSPPRSVYNEQFF
TRBV29-1	TRBJ1-2	CSVVLQGAYGYTF
TRBV5-6	TRBJ2-3	CASTLLRRLTTDTQYF
TRBV28	TRBJ1-2	CASSPRRGITF
TRBV27	TRBJ2-2	CASSMAGPNTGELFF
TRBV19	TRBJ1-4	CASTVRQFNEKLFF
TRBV29-1	TRBJ1-1	CSVEGSGNTEAFF
TRBV15	TRBJ1-4	CATSREGQFEKLFF
TRBV7-9	TRBJ2-1	CASSRPGTPNEQFF
TRBV6-1	TRBJ1-3	CASSETGAGGNTIYF
TRBV18	TRBJ2-3	CASSPINTDTQYF
TRBV13	TRBJ1-6	CASSYSEGGGPAGGSPLHF